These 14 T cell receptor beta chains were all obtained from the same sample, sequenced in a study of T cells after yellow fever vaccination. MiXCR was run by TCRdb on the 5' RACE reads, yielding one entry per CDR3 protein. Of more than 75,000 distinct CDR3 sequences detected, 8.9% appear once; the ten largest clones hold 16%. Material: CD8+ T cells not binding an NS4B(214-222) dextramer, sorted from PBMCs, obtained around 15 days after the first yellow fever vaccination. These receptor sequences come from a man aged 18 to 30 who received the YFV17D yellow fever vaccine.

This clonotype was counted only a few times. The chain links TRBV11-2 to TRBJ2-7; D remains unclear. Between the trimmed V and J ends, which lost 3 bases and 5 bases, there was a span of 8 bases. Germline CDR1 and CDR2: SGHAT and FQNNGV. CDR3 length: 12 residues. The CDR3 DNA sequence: TGTGCCAGCAGCTTGCGAACGAACGAGCAGTACTTC. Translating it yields CASSLRTNEQYF.

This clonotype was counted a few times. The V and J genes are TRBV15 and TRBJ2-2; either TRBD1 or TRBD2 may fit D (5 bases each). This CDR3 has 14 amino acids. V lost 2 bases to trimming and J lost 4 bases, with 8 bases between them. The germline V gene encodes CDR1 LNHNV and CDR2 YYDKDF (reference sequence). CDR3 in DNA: TGTGCCACCAGCAGACGGGGCCTCACCGGGGAGCTGTTTTTT. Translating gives CATSRRGLTGELFF.

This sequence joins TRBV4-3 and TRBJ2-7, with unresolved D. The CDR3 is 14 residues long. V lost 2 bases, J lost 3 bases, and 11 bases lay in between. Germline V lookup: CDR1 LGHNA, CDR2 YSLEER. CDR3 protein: CASSQSFRFYEQYF. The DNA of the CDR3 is TGCGCCAGCAGCCAAAGTTTCAGGTTCTACGAGCAGTACTTC.

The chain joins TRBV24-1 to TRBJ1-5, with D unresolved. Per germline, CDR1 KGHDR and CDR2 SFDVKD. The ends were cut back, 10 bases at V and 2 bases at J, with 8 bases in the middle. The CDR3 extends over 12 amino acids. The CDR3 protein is CATSRGNQPQHF. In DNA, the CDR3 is TGTGCCACGTCCCGGGGCAATCAGCCCCAGCATTTT.

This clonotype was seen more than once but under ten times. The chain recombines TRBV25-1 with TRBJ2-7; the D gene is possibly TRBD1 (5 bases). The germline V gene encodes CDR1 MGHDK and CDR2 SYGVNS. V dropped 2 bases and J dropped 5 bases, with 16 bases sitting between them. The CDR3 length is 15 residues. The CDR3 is CASSEGSGPFHEQYF. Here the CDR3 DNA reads TGTGCCAGCAGTGAAGGGTCAGGGCCTTTCCACGAGCAGTACTTC.

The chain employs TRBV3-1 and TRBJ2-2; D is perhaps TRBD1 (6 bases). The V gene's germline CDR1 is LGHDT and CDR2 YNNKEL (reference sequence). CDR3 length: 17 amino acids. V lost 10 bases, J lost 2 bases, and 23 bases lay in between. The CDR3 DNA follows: TGTGCCACCACCCAAGAATACACAGGGCACAACACCGGGGAGCTGTTTTTT. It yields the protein CATTQEYTGHNTGELFF. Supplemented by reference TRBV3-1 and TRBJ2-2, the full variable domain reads DTAVSQTPKYLVTQMGNDKSIKCEQNLGHDTMYWYKQDSKKFLKIMFSYNNKELIINETVPNRFSPKSPDKAHLNLHINSLELGDSAVYFCATTQEYTGHNTGELFFGEGSRLTVL.

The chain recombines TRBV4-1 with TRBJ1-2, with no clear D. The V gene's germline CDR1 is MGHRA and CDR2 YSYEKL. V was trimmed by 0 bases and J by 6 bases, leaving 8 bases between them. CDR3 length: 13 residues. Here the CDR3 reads CASSQELGNGYTF. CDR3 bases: TGCGCCAGCAGCCAAGAGTTAGGGAATGGCTACACCTTC.

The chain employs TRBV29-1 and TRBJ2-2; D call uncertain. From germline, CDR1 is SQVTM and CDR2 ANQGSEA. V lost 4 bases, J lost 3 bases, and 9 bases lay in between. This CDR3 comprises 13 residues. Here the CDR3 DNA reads TGCAGCGTTGTGATTAGGGACACCGGGGAGCTGTTTTTT. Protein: CSVVIRDTGELFF.

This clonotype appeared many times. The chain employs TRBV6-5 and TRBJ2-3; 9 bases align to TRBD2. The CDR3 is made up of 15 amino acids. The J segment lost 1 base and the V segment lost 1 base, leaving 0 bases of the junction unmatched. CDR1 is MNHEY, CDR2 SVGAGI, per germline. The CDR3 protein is CASSYWTSGTDTQYF. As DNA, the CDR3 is TGTGCCAGCAGTTACTGGACTAGCGGCACAGATACGCAGTATTTT.

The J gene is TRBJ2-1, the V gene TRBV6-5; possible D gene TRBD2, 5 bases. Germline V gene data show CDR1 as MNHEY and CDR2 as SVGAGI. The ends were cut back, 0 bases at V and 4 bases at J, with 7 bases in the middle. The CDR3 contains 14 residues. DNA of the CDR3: TGTGCCAGCAGTTACTCCGGGGAATACAATGAGCAGTTCTTC. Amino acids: CASSYSGEYNEQFF.

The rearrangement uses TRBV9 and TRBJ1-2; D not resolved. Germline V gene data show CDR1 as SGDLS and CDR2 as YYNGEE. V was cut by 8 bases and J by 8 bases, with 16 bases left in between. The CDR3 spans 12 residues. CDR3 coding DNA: TGTGCCAGTACCTCCACCCTGAGGGGCTACACCTTC. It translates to CASTSTLRGYTF.

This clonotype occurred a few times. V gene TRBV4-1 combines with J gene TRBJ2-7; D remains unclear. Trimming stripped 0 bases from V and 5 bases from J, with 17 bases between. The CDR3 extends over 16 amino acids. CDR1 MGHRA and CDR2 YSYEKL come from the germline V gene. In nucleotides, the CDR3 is TGCGCCAGCAGCCAAGATCTGGGCACAAGACCTGACGAGCAGTACGTC. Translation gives CASSQDLGTRPDEQYV.

CDR3 protein: CASSFVGGSNTGELFF. DNA for the CDR3: TGTGCCAGCAGTTTCGTCGGCGGGTCAAACACCGGGGAGCTGTTTTTT. The V call is TRBV27, the J call TRBJ2-2; maybe TRBD2 (5 bases). The CDR3 sequence is 16 residues long. Trimming took 3 bases from V and 2 from J, leaving 13 bases between them. Germline CDR1 MNHEY, CDR2 SMNVEV (reference sequence).

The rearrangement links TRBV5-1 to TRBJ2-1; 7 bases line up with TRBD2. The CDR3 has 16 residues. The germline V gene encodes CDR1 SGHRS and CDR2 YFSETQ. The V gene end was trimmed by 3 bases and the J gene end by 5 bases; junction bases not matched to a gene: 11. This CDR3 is CASSWGGRDPHNEQFF. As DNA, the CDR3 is TGCGCCAGCAGCTGGGGGGGGAGAGATCCCCACAATGAGCAGTTCTTC. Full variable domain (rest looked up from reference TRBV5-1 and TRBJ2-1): KAGVTQTPRYLIKTRGQQVTLSCSPISGHRSVSWYQQTPGQGLQFLFEYFSETQRNKGNFPGRFSGRQFSNSRSEMNVSTLELGDSALYLCASSWGGRDPHNEQFFGPGTRLTVL.